Here is one T cell receptor beta chain with its context. What it binds is unknown. TCR beta rearrangements were amplified from peripheral blood genomic DNA. The sample comes from a study of T cell repertoires in aging, cancer and after chemotherapy. CDR1 is MDHEN, CDR2 SYDVKM, per germline. V was pared by 6 bases and J by 2 bases, with 8 bases between. CDR3 length: 13 residues. Multiplex touch-down PCR with TRB-A/B primers amplified rearranged V-D-J TRB sequences. Each CDR3 protein is one row after TCRdb ran MiXCR on the multiplex PCR reads. The profile shows some 5,000 distinct CDR3 sequences, 33% of them singletons. Notes on the study in general: Immunological memory after chemotherapy cannot be judged from the repertoire data.

The receptor comes from a human donor with a blood cancer. Specimen: blood. The genes are TRBV28 and TRBJ2-1, with D possibly being TRBD2 (6 bases). The CDR3 DNA sequence: TGTGCCAGCAGGTTAGCGGCCTACAATGAGCAGTTCTTC. Protein product: CASRLAAYNEQFF.